This TCR beta chain stems from a study of blood T cell repertoires in COVID-19. Study overall: Samples taken during acute and convalescent COVID-19 were collected in the United States, Italy and Spain.

The CDR3 has 14 residues. Germline V gene data show CDR1 as MNHEY and CDR2 as SVGEGT. J gave up 8 bases and V 0 bases, and 6 bases lay outside the gene matches. In the study's own analysis: Amplification with reference gene primers provided the estimates of nucleated cell counts. Assay: immunoSEQ multiplex PCR; the TCRdb copy retains only in-frame clones and omits some. The V and J calls and the clone size are those of that table, but D and trimming were determined from the DNA. The sample holds hundreds of thousands of clones, around 89% seen once. This clonotype was obtained from a man aged 18 to 30 who had recovered from COVID-19. Sequenced: PBMCs or T cells enriched from blood (not recorded which). The rearrangement joins TRBV6-2 or TRBV6-3 to TRBJ1-2; 7 bases align to TRBD1. CDR3 loop: CASSYSRGRFGYTF. The CDR3 DNA reads TGTGCCAGCAGTTACTCGAGGGGGCGGTTCGGCTACACCTTC.